Listed here are 5 T cell receptor beta chains from one sample, sequenced in a study of blood T cell repertoires in COVID-19. TCRdb's copy holds only in-frame clones and misses some; the assay was immunoSEQ multiplex PCR. The sample carries over 450,000 clones, around 90% recorded once. The sample taken for sequencing was peripheral blood. All receptors derive from a woman aged 45-65 years with COVID-19, enrolled during active disease.

V usage is TRBV6-6 and J usage is TRBJ1-5; the match to TRBD1 covers 11 bases. J gave up 5 bases and V 5 bases, and 2 bases lay outside the gene matches. Germline V gene lookup returns CDR1 MNHNY and CDR2 SVGAGI (reference sequence). The CDR3 extends over 14 amino acids. CDR3 in DNA: TGTGCCAGCAGTGGACAGGGGGCCCATCAGCCCCAGCATTTT. It translates to CASSGQGAHQPQHF.

This clone is a singleton in its sample. J is TRBJ1-1 and V is TRBV6-5, with 7 bases identical to TRBD1. V shed 0 bases, J shed 3 bases, and the junction held 7 bases outside the gene matches. This CDR3 region has 16 residues. The germline CDR1 and CDR2 sequences are MNHEY and SVGAGI. CDR3 amino acids: CASSYSDRSRHTEAFF. Written as DNA, the CDR3 is TGTGCCAGCAGTTACTCGGACAGGTCCCGGCACACTGAAGCTTTCTTT.

The V and J genes are TRBV7-2 and TRBJ1-1; D remains ambiguous. The germline V gene has CDR1 SGHTA and CDR2 FQGNSA. The length of the CDR3 is 14 residues. Trimming took off 3 bases at V and 1 base at J, with 9 bases between the two ends. In DNA form, the CDR3 reads TGTGCCAGCAGCTTTCTAACAGCGAACACTGAAGCTTTCTTT. As protein: CASSFLTANTEAFF. Drawing the rest from reference TRBV7-2 and TRBJ1-1, the complete variable domain is GAGVSQSPSNKVTEKGKDVELRCDPISGHTALYWYRQSLGQGLEFLIYFQGNSAPDKSGLPSDRFSAERTGGSVSTLTIQRTQQEDSAVYLCASSFLTANTEAFFGQGTRLTVV.

V usage is TRBV30 and J usage is TRBJ1-2; TRBD1 might be the D (6 bases). The V gene lost 2 bases and the J gene lost 4 bases, with 17 bases spanning the gap. Germline loops: CDR1 GTSNPN, CDR2 SVGIG (reference sequence). The CDR3 consists of 15 residues. The CDR3: CAWSILQGGGYGYTF. CDR3 bases: TGTGCCTGGAGTATCCTACAGGGAGGGGGCTATGGCTACACCTTC.

V and J are TRBV11-3 and TRBJ2-3; perhaps TRBD1 as D (7 bases). The CDR3 runs to 17 residues. With 4 bases removed from V and 0 bases from J, the gap between germline ends came to 17 bases. The germline gives CDR1 SGHNT, CDR2 YENEEA. This chain's CDR3 is CASSSGGSSFSTDTQYF. As DNA, the CDR3 is TGTGCCAGCAGCTCAGGGGGGTCTAGCTTCAGCACAGATACGCAGTATTTT.